This entry concerns a single T cell receptor (beta chain). Vbeta (60) and Jbeta (13) primers were used in the PCR. Using immunoSEQ multiplex PCR, the repertoire was profiled, and TCRdb retains in-frame clones only, with some absent. In the table there are about 240,000 clones, 82% of which are singletons. The germline CDR1 and CDR2 sequences are SGHTA and FQGTGA. V lost 4 bases and J lost 8; bases outside the gene matches: 9. The CDR3 runs 15 residues. The data derive from a study of cytomegalovirus exposure and HLA in healthy donors. The sample was PBMCs. The clonotype was recovered from a middle-aged woman in good health and CMV-seropositive. The V and J genes are TRBV7-3 and TRBJ2-1; 9 bases match TRBD1. The CDR3 sequence is CASSSPGQGMDEQFF. The CDR3 DNA is TGTGCCAGCAGCTCACCGGGACAGGGAATGGATGAGCAGTTCTTC.